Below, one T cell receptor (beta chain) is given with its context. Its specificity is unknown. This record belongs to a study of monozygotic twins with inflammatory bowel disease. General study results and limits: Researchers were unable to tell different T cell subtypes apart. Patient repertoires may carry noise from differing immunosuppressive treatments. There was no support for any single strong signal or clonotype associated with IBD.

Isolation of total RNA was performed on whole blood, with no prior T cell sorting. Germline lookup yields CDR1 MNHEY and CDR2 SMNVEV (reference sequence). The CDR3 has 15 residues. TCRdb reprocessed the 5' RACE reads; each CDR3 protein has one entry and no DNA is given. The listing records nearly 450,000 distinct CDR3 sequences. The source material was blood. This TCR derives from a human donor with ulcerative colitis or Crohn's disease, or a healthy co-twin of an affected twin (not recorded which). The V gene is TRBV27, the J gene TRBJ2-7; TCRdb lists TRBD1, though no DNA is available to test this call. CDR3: CASSLDRDEIYEQYF.